These 16 T cell receptor beta chains came from one sample sequenced in a study of T cells in women clearing cervical HPV infection. The data were produced by immunoSEQ multiplex PCR, yet TCRdb's version contains in-frame clones alone and is incomplete. The table lists about 41,000 clones. Specimen: blood buffy coat. These receptors all stem from a woman aged 18 to 75 with a cervical HPV16 infection that either progressed to CIN3+ or cleared (not recorded which).

This clone is called medium-sized based on its frequency. The read stops 3 residues short of the end of the CDR3; the missing end is completed from the germline J gene. This CDR3 is also generated by other DNA sequences in the sample. V gene TRBV5-4 combines with J gene TRBJ2-3, with 7 bases matching TRBD1. V was clipped by 5 bases and J by 2 bases; unmatched bases: 5. The CDR3 has 14 amino acids. Germline-derived CDR1 and CDR2 are SGHNT and YYREEE (reference sequence). The DNA read from the CDR3 is TGTGCCAGCAGTCCGGGACAGTACACAGATACG. Protein: CASSPGQYTDT. Given in full, the CDR3 is CASSPGQYTDTQYF.

Notes on this clone: The sequenced fragment ends 3 residues before the CDR3 boundary, so the rest is inferred from the germline J gene. The chain employs TRBV2 and TRBJ1-1; D remains unclear. This CDR3 is built from 13 residues. Per germline, CDR1 SNHLY and CDR2 FYNNEI. V shed 5 bases and J shed 3 bases, with 10 bases lying between them. The CDR3: CASSRDIHTEAFF. The part of the CDR3 DNA that was read is TGTGCCAGCAGTAGAGACATCCACACTGAA.

Notes on this clone: The read gets to within 3 residues of the CDR3 end, and the germline J gene fills in the rest. This chain connects TRBV2 to TRBJ2-2; 16 nucleotides match TRBD2. Looked up from germline, CDR1 is SNHLY and CDR2 is FYNNEI. The CDR3 runs 15 residues. Losses at the gene ends were 8 bases for V and 5 bases for J; bases not matched to a gene: 2. The sequenced CDR3 bases are TGTGCCAGCCAGGGACTAGCGGGAGGGACCGGGGAG. It translates to CASQGLAGGTGE. The CDR3, in full, reads CASQGLAGGTGELFF.

About this clone: The read finishes 3 residues shy of the CDR3 end, and the germline J gene is used to complete it. This chain links TRBV19 with TRBJ1-4; 7 positions agree with TRBD1. The CDR3 runs 15 residues. Per the germline V gene, CDR1 is LNHDA and CDR2 is SQIVND (reference sequence). V lost 3 bases and J lost 2; bases outside the gene matches: 3. CDR3 DNA, as far as it was read: TGTGCCAGTAGTATTTCGGGACAGACTAATGAAAAA. It encodes CASSISGQTNEK. The CDR3 reads in full as CASSISGQTNEKLFF.

As concerns this clone: The CDR3 end falls 3 residues outside the read, so it is completed with the germline J gene. The chain has TRBV19 and TRBJ2-5; the match to TRBD2 covers 8 bases. This CDR3 has 13 amino acids. Germline V gene lookup returns CDR1 LNHDA and CDR2 SQIVND (reference sequence). V lost 7 bases to trimming and J lost 2 bases; unmatched junction nucleotides: 3. The CDR3 spells CASTRGGQETQYF. The part of the CDR3 DNA that was read is TGTGCCAGTACCCGCGGGGGGCAAGAGACC.

CDR3 DNA (partial): TGTGCCAGCAGTCCTAACCGTGAA. Protein: CASSPNRE. The full-length CDR3 reads as CASSPNREAFF. V and J are TRBV28 and TRBJ1-1, with unresolved D. The CDR3 end lies 3 residues beyond the end of the read and is filled in from the germline J gene. V was clipped by 5 bases and J by 7 bases, with 8 bases between them. Germline loops: CDR1 MDHEN, CDR2 SYDVKM. This CDR3 is 11 amino acids long.

About this clone: The CDR3 extends 3 residues past the end of the read, so its final part is completed from the germline J gene. The V gene is TRBV5-6, the J gene TRBJ2-5, with D possibly being TRBD2 (6 bases). Per germline, CDR1 SGHDT and CDR2 YYEEEE. The germline V and J ends were trimmed by 3 bases and 3 bases, with 12 bases remaining between them. The CDR3 consists of 14 residues. The part of the CDR3 DNA that was read is TGTGCCAGCAGCTCGCGGGGACTGGAAGAGACC. Encoded protein: CASSSRGLEET. In full, the CDR3 is CASSSRGLEETQYF.

Turning to this clone: Germline and junction disagree at one end, which may indicate a read error. The read is 3 residues too short to cover the CDR3 end, so that end is filled in from the germline J gene. The chain carries TRBV7-7 and TRBJ1-1; possible D gene TRBD1, 6 bases. CDR3 size: 16 residues. In germline, CDR1 is SSHAT, CDR2 FNYEAQ (reference sequence). The CDR3 DNA, read in part, is TGTGCTAGCAGACCCGGGACAATAAGTGTGAACACTGAA. Translation: CASRPGTISVNTE. The whole CDR3 protein is CASRPGTISVNTEAFF.

With regard to this clone: The CDR3 extends 3 residues past the end of the read, so its final part is completed from the germline J gene. The chain has TRBV2 and TRBJ2-6; no definite D call. V was shortened by 4 bases and J by 0 bases, with 4 bases between the two germline ends. The CDR3 runs to 14 residues. Germline V gene lookup returns CDR1 SNHLY and CDR2 FYNNEI. CDR3 DNA, as far as it was read: TGTGCCAGCAGTGCAGGCTCTGGGGCCAACGTC. Protein sequence: CASSAGSGANV. The full CDR3 reads CASSAGSGANVLTF.

As concerns this clone: Coverage ceases 3 residues before the CDR3 finishes, and the germline J gene fills in the end. The chain combines TRBV29-1 with TRBJ2-2; D call uncertain. Germline assignment: CDR1 SQVTM and CDR2 ANQGSEA. Trimming took 4 bases from V and 3 from J, leaving 9 bases between them. The CDR3 has 13 amino acids. CDR3 in amino acids: CSVAGRHTGELFF. The sequenced CDR3 bases are TGCAGCGTTGCAGGCAGGCACACCGGGGAG.

Comment on this clone: The CDR3 extends 3 residues past the end of the read, so its final part is completed from the germline J gene. The chain links TRBV29-1 to TRBJ2-1, with TRBD2 matching over 10 bases. This CDR3 has 15 amino acids. Germline lookup yields CDR1 SQVTM and CDR2 ANQGSEA. The ends lost 4 bases at V and 7 bases at J; junction bases unmatched: 10. CDR3 amino acids: CSVVQLAGVGNEQFF. The part of the CDR3 DNA that was read is TGCAGCGTTGTACAGCTAGCGGGAGTAGGGAATGAG.

About this clone itself: The CDR3 end lies 3 residues beyond the end of the read and is filled in from the germline J gene. The chain joins TRBV6-2 or TRBV6-3 to TRBJ1-4, with 7 bases matching TRBD1. Per germline, CDR1 MNHEY and CDR2 SVGEGT. V was pared by 5 bases and J by 8 bases, with 8 bases of the junction left unmatched. The CDR3 has 14 residues. This chain's CDR3 is CASSGGQPVEKLFF. CDR3 DNA (partial): TGTGCCAGCAGTGGGGGACAGCCCGTCGAAAAA.

Details on this clone: The DNA ends 3 residues before the CDR3 does, and the rest of the CDR3 is filled in from the germline J gene. The chain couples TRBV6-4 to TRBJ2-2; TRBD1 might be the D (6 bases). Germline V CDR1 and CDR2: MRHNA, SNTAGT. The germline V and J ends were trimmed by 6 bases and 4 bases, with 12 bases remaining between them. The CDR3 totals 14 residues. This CDR3 is CASSPTGSTGELFF. CDR3 bases read: TGTGCCAGCAGCCCCACAGGGTCCACCGGGGAG.

Comment on this clone: The observed sequence ends 3 residues before the CDR3 terminus, with the missing tail filled in from the germline J gene. The chain recombines TRBV2 with TRBJ1-4; D not certain. This CDR3 region has 10 residues. CDR1 is SNHLY and CDR2 is FYNNEI in the germline V gene. The chain's CDR3 is CASRLAGLFF. The DNA read from the CDR3 is TGTGCCAGCAGATTAGCGGGA.

Regarding this clone: The read ends 3 residues before the CDR3 terminus; that terminus is restored from the germline J gene. The chain is built from TRBV7-9 and TRBJ2-7; D perhaps matches TRBD1 (6 bases). Germline-derived CDR1 and CDR2 are SEHNR and FQNEAQ (reference sequence). The V end was cut by 5 bases, the J end by 3 bases, with 14 bases between. The CDR3 extends over 14 amino acids. CDR3 region: CASSPATGFYEQYF. The sequenced CDR3 bases are TGTGCCAGCAGCCCCGCGACAGGTTTCTACGAG.

In the case of this clone: The CDR3 end is not reached by the read, which stops 3 residues before it; the germline J gene fills it in. The chain is built from TRBV2 and TRBJ2-5; 9 nucleotides agree with TRBD2. The germline V gene has CDR1 SNHLY and CDR2 FYNNEI. The CDR3 is 15 residues long. Trimming took 5 bases from V and 5 from J; bases not matched to a gene: 9. The sequenced CDR3 bases are TGTGCCAGCAGTTTTGAGCGGGAGGCCATTGAGACC. Protein sequence: CASSFEREAIET. The full CDR3 protein is CASSFEREAIETQYF.